This T cell receptor (beta chain) stems from a study of cytomegalovirus exposure and HLA in healthy donors. In the study overall: Ancestry clustering placed around four fifths of approximately 420 genotyped donors in the Caucasian-associated cluster. The study, taken as a whole, reports: In an earlier analysis, most TCR beta V segments were productive about 90% or about 30% of the time. Association of about 17,000 TCR beta sequences with HLA alleles was found at 0.05 false discovery rate in a later analysis. Later on, analysis showed that most CMV-associated TCR beta chains appeared to be HLA-restricted.

The PCR had 60 Vbeta and 13 Jbeta primers. The data were produced by immunoSEQ multiplex PCR, yet TCRdb's version contains in-frame clones alone and is incomplete. The sample lists approximately 110,000 clones, roughly two thirds occurring once. On this clone itself: Its antigen remains unknown.

CDR3 length: 13 amino acids. V trimming: 5 bases; J trimming: 10 bases; junction bases outside the gene matches: 5. The germline V gene has CDR1 SGHTS and CDR2 YDEGEE. The sequence came from a woman aged 25 to 39 in good health and CMV-seronegative. The sequencing sample was made of PBMCs. The chain is built from TRBV5-8 and TRBJ1-4, with 10 bases matching TRBD1. Here the CDR3 reads CASRPGQGRKLFF. CDR3 bases: TGTGCCAGCAGACCGGGACAGGGGCGAAAACTGTTTTTT. The variable domain in full, completed from reference TRBV5-8 and TRBJ1-4, reads EAGVTQSPTHLIKTRGQQATLRCSPISGHTSVYWYQQALGLGLQFLLWYDEGEERNRGNFPPRFSGRQFPNYSSELNVNALELEDSALYLCASRPGQGRKLFFGSGTQLSVL.